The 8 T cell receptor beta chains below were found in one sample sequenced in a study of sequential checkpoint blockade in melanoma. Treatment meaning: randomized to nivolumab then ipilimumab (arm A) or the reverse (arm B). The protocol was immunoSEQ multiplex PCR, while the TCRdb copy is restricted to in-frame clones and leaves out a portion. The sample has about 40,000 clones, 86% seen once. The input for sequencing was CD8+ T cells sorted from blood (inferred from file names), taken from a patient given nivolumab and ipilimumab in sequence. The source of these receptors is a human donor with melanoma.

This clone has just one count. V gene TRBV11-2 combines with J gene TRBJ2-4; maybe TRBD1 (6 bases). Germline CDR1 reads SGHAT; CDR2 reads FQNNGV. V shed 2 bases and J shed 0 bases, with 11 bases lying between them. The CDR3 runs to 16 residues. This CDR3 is CASSLSGTLAKNIQYF. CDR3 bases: TGTGCCAGCAGCTTATCCGGGACATTAGCCAAAAACATTCAGTACTTC.

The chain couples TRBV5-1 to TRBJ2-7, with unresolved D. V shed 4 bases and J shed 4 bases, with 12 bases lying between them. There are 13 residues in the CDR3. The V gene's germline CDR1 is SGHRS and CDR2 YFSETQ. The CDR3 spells CASSPLGGYEQYV. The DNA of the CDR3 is TGCGCCAGCAGCCCCCTTGGCGGATACGAGCAGTACGTC.

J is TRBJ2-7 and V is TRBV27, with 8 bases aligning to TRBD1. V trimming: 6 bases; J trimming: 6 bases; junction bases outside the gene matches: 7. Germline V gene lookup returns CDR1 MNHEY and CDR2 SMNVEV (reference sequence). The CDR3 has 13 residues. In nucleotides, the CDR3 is TGTGCCAGCAGGTGGCAGGGGGCATCCGAGCAGTACTTC. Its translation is CASRWQGASEQYF.

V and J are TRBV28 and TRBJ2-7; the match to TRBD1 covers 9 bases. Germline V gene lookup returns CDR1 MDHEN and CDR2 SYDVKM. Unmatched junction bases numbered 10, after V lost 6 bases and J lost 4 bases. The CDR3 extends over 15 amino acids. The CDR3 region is CASRSGTGNRYEQYF. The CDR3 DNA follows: TGTGCCAGCAGGTCCGGGACAGGGAACAGGTACGAGCAGTACTTC.

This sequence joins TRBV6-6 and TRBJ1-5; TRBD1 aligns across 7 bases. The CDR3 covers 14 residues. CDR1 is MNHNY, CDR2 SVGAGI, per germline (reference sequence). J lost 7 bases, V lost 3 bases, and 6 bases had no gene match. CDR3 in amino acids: CASSYLGGGQPQHF. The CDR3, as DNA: TGTGCCAGCAGTTATTTAGGAGGGGGCCAGCCCCAGCATTTT.

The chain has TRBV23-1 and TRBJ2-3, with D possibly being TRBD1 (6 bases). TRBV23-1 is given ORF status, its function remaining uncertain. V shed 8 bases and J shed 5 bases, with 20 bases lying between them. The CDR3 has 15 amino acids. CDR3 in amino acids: CASFAGGHMRDTQYF. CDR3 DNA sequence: TGCGCCAGCTTTGCTGGGGGACATATGAGAGATACGCAGTATTTT.

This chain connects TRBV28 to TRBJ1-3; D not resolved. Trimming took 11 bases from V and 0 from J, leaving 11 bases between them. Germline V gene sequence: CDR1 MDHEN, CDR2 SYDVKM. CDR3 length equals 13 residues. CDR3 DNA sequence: TGTGCCCTTGAGCCTTCCTCTGGAAACACCATATATTTT. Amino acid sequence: CALEPSSGNTIYF.

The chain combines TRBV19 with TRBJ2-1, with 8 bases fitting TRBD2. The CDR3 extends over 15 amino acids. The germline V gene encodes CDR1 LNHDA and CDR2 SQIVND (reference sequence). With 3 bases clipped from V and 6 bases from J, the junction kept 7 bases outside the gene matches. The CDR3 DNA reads TGTGCCAGTAGTATGGGAAGACTAGCGTTCAATGAGCAGTTCTTC. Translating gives CASSMGRLAFNEQFF.